This T cell receptor (beta chain) was sequenced in a study of circulating CD8 cells and anti-PD-1 response in melanoma. Study as a whole: Anti-PD-1 was first-line therapy for about 50% of the 13 patients. General study points: Subset repertoires were largely private at M1, with under 8% shared. Peptide assays on expanded sorted subsets replaced tumor-based reactivity testing. The cohort mixed treatment-naive and previously treated patients.

CDR1 and CDR2 from the germline V gene are MDHEN and SYDVKM. V lost 3 bases to trimming and J lost 3 bases, with 10 bases between them. The CDR3 has 14 residues. Four subsets defined by PD-1 and/or TIGIT were sorted from live CD3+CD8+TCRalphabeta+ cells. This clonotype is termed large. Its antigen is undetermined. The QIAseq Immune Repertoire TCR panel built the libraries from roughly 16 ng of total RNA. TCRdb processed the reads anew with MiXCR; each CDR3 protein has one entry. The sample includes roughly 450 distinct CDR3 sequences, 6.6% of them seen just once. The chain carries TRBV28 and TRBJ2-3, with D perhaps TRBD1 (5 bases). This clonotype was obtained from a human donor with melanoma. Sequences were derived from CD8+ T cells from PBMCs, sampled at baseline or after one month of anti-PD-1 therapy (not recorded which). The CDR3 sequence: CASSFLSGTDTQYF. CDR3 DNA sequence: TGTGCCAGCAGTTTTTTATCAGGGACAGATACGCAGTATTTT.